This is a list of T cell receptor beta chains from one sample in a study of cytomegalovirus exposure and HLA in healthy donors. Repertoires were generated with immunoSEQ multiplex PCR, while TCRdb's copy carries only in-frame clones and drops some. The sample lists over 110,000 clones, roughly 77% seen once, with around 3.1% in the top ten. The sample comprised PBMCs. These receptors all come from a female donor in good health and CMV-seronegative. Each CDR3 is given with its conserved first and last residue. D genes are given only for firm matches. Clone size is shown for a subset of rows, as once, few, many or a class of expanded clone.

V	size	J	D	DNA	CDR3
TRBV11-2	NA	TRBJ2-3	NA	TGTGCCAGCAGCTTACTAGTTGGAACAGATACGCAGTATTTT	CASSLLVGTDTQYF
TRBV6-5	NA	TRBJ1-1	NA	TGTGCCAGCAGCACCAGGATGAACACTGAAGCTTTCTTT	CASSTRMNTEAFF
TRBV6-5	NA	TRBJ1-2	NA	TGTGCCAGCAGTTACAGGGGGGGCTACACCTTC	CASSYRGGYTF
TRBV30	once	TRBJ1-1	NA	TGTGCCTGGAGTGTACTCGGACAGCCGGAGGAGGCTTTCTTT	CAWSVLGQPEEAFF
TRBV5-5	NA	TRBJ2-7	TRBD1	TGTGCCAGCAGATATTCCCCGGGACAGGGCTACGAGCAGTACTTC	CASRYSPGQGYEQYF
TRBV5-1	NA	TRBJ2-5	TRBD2	TGCGCCAGCACATGGACTAGCGGGTTGGGGGAGACCCAGTACTTC	CASTWTSGLGETQYF
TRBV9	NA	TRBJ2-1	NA	TGTGCCAGCAGGCCCTTTGACGGGGATGAGCAGTTCTTC	CASRPFDGDEQFF
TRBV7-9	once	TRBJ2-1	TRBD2	TGTGCCAGCAGCTTTGCGGGGGGGAACAATGAGCAGTTCTTC	CASSFAGGNNEQFF
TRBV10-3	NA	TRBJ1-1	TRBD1	TGTGCCATCAGTGAGTCACAGGGGGCTGAAGCTTTCTTT	CAISESQGAEAFF
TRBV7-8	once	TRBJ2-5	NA	TGTGCCAGCAGCTTAGTGGAGCAAGAGACCCAGTACTTC	CASSLVEQETQYF
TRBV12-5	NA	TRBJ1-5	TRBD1	TGTGCTAGTGGTTTGGTAGAACAGGGGAAGCGTGTTTTCAATCAGCCCCAGCATTTT	CASGLVEQGKRVFNQPQHF
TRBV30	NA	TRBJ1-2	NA	TGTGCCTGGAGTGTACGGGGTGGCTACACCTTC	CAWSVRGGYTF
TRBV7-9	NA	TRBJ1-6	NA	TGTGCCAGCAGTCCCGCGGCGGGCGACCGAACAAATTCACCCCTCCACTTT	CASSPAAGDRTNSPLHF
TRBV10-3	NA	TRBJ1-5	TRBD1	TGTGCCATCAGTGCCCGGACAGGAAATCAGCCCCAGCATTTT	CAISARTGNQPQHF
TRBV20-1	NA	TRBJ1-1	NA	TGCAGTGCTGTCAAGAACACTGAAGCTTTCTTT	CSAVKNTEAFF
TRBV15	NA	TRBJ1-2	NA	TGTGCCACCAGCAGAGATAAGCGGTCTTCCTATGGCTACACCTTC	CATSRDKRSSYGYTF
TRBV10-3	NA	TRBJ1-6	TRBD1	TGTGCCATTTCCCAGGGGGCGGAAGGTTCACCCCTCCACTTT	CAISQGAEGSPLHF
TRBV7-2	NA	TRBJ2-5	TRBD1	TGTGCCAGTCATCCCAGTTTAGACAGGGGGTCGGAGACCCAGTACTTC	CASHPSLDRGSETQYF
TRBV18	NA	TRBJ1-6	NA	TGTGCCAGCTCACCAGCGGGGGTCTCTAATTCACCCCTCCACTTT	CASSPAGVSNSPLHF
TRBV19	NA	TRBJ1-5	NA	TGTGCCAGTAATAGGGAGATTAGCAATCAGCCCCAGCATTTT	CASNREISNQPQHF
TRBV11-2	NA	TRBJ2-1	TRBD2	TGTGCCAGCAGCGTTTCTAGCGGGCAATACAATGAGCAGTTCTTC	CASSVSSGQYNEQFF
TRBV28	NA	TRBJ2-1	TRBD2	TGTGCCAGCAGTAATGCGGGAGGAACCTACAATGAGCAGTTCTTC	CASSNAGGTYNEQFF
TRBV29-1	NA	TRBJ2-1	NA	TGCAGCGTTGGGCAGGAAACCTACAATGAGCAGTTCTTC	CSVGQETYNEQFF
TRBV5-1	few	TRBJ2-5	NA	TGCGCCAGCAGCTTGGTGGCAGCGGAAGAGACCCAGTACTTC	CASSLVAAEETQYF
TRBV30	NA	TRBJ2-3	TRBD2	TGTGCCTGGAGTCGACTAGCGGACTCCACAGATACGCAGTATTTT	CAWSRLADSTDTQYF
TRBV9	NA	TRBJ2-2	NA	TGTGCCAGCAGCGTCGGGGGCACCGGGGAGCTGTTTTTT	CASSVGGTGELFF
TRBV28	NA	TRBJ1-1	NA	TGTGCCAGCAGTTTTGACGGGGGGAACACTGAAGCTTTCTTT	CASSFDGGNTEAFF
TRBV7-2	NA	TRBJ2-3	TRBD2	TGTGCCAGCAGCGAAATGACTAGCGGGCCCACAGATACGCAGTATTTT	CASSEMTSGPTDTQYF
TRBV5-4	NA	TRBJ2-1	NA	TGTGCCAGCAGCTTGCTAGGGAGCGGAACCTACAATGAGCAGTTCTTC	CASSLLGSGTYNEQFF
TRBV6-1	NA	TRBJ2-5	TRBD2	TGTGCCAGCTGGACAAGGACTAGCGGTATTGAGACCCAGTACTTC	CASWTRTSGIETQYF
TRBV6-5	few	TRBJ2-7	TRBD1	TGTGCCAGCAGTCGAACCCCGACAGGGTATCACGAGCAGTACTTC	CASSRTPTGYHEQYF
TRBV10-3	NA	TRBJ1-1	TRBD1	TGTGCCATCAGTCAGGGACAGGGTCGCGCGAACACTGAAGCTTTCTTT	CAISQGQGRANTEAFF
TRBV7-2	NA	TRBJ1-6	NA	TGTGCCAGCAGCTTAGCGGAGGGGATCTATAATTCACCCCTCCACTTT	CASSLAEGIYNSPLHF
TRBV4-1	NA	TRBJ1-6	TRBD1	TGCGCCAGCAGCCAAGAAGCCGGGACAGGGCTAAATTCACCCCTCCACTTT	CASSQEAGTGLNSPLHF
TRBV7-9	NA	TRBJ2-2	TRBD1	TGTGCCAGCAGCTACGGGACAGGTTTTATGGGGGAGAACACCGGGGAGCTGTTTTTT	CASSYGTGFMGENTGELFF
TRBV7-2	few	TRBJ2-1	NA	TGTGCCAGCAGCCGAGGGGGAGGGGACATCAACAATGAGCAGTTCTTC	CASSRGGGDINNEQFF
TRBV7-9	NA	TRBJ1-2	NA	TGTGCCAGCAGCTTATCTTTCCGGGGGTTAGAGGGCTACACCTTC	CASSLSFRGLEGYTF
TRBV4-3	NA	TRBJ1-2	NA	TGCGCCAGCAGCCAAGATTGGAAAGGGGTCGATGGCTACACCTTC	CASSQDWKGVDGYTF
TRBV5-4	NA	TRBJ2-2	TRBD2	TGTGCCAGCAGCAGTACTAGCGGGAGGAACACCGGGGAGCTGTTTTTT	CASSSTSGRNTGELFF
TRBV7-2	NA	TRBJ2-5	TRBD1	TGTGCCAGCAGCTTAGCCCCCTCTGCGAGGGGGCGCGGAGAGACCCAGTACTTC	CASSLAPSARGRGETQYF
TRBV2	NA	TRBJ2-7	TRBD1	TGTGCCAGCAGACCCGGGACAGGGGGTTACGAGCAGTACTTC	CASRPGTGGYEQYF
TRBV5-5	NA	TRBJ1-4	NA	TGTGCCAGCAGCCAAAGAATCCAGGGTGAAAAACTGTTTTTT	CASSQRIQGEKLFF
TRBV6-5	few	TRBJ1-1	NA	TGTGCCAGCAGTACCCGAGAGATGAACACTGAAGCTTTCTTT	CASSTREMNTEAFF
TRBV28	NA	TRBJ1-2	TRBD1	TGTGCCAGTTATAACAGGGGGCCTAACTATGGCTACCCCTTC	CASYNRGPNYGYPF
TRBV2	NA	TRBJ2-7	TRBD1	TGTGCCAGCAATTGGGACAGGGAGTACGAGCAGTACTTC	CASNWDREYEQYF
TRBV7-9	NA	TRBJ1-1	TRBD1	TGTGCCAGCAGCCCCTTGATGGGGACAGGCCTTTTCGAAGCTTTCTTT	CASSPLMGTGLFEAFF
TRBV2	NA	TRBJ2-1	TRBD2	TGTGCCAGCAGTGATCGTAGCGGGAGGAACAATGAGCAGTTCTTC	CASSDRSGRNNEQFF
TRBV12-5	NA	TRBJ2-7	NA	TGTGCTAGTGGTTTGGCCCAGTACAGCTACGAGCAGTACTTC	CASGLAQYSYEQYF
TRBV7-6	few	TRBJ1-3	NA	TGTGCCAGCAGCTTAGCCGGGGGGCCCTCTGGAAACACCATATATTTT	CASSLAGGPSGNTIYF
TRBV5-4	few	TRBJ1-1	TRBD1	TGTGCCAGCAGCTTACAGGGGGCTCGGGCTGAAGCTTTCTTT	CASSLQGARAEAFF